Included here is one TCR beta chain sequence, with context. The antigen is unknown. The CDR3 is made up of 13 amino acids. Germline V gene data show CDR1 as LNHDA and CDR2 as SQIVND (reference sequence). Trimming removed 5 bases at V and 5 bases at J, with 12 bases between. MiXCR, run by TCRdb on the reads, gives a single entry per CDR3 protein. The top ten clones hold over 11% of a sample with fewer than 300,000 distinct CDR3 sequences, roughly 23% of them seen once. This record comes from a study of T cell repertoires in cytomegalovirus infection. Study at large: CMV infection and matching HLA type were both indicated by public TCR beta signatures. Findings and limits, study-wide: Within the response measured ex vivo, HLA-C-restricted CMV-specific TCR beta clonotypes were dominant. There were carriers of CMV plus the relevant HLA, and cumulative public TCR beta family frequency identified them.

The TCR originated in a human donor in good health (CMV status not recorded). Some clones in this sample may be carry-over from other donors' samples. The sequenced sample was PBMCs. The V and J genes are TRBV19 and TRBJ2-5, with D hard to call. This CDR3 is CASSRSGVETQYF. CDR3 DNA: TGTGCCAGTAGTCGGTCCGGAGTGGAGACCCAGTACTTC.